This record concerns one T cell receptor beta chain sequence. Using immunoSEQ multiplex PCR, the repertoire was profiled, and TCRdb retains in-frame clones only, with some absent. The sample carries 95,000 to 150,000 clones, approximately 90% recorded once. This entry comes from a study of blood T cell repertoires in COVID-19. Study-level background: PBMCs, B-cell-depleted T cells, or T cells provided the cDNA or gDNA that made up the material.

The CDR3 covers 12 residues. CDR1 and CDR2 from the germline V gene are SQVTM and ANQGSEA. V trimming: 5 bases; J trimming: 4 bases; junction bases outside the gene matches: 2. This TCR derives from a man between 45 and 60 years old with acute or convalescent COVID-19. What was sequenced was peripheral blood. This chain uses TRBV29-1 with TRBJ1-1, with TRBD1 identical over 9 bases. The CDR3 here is CSVNRGLTEAFF. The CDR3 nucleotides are TGCAGCGTTAACAGGGGGCTCACTGAAGCTTTCTTT.